This T cell receptor (beta chain) was obtained from a study of T cell responses to AZD1222 COVID-19 vaccine. Overall study results and limits: Only after the peak T cell response were repertoires sampled. Donors, mostly white British, included more females; clonal diversity was possibly underestimated. Close to half of all spike-specific TCRs reportedly target regions of the variants that are unmutated.

The protocol was immunoSEQ multiplex PCR, while the TCRdb copy is restricted to in-frame clones and leaves out a portion. The sample contains about 130,000 clones, 88% of which appear only once. Second-dose groups at about 4 or about 12 weeks were pooled. Points on this clone: Its target is unknown.

V was clipped by 0 bases and J by 8 bases, with 15 bases between them. The CDR3 contains 16 residues. Germline CDR1 and CDR2: SGHDT and YYEEEE. The receptor comes from an adult who received the AZD1222 COVID-19 vaccine. Source: peripheral blood, taken 28 days after the second AZD1222 dose. The gene calls are TRBV5-6 and TRBJ1-6; D is unresolved. CDR3 protein: CASSLGAAAIHSPLHF. In DNA, the CDR3 is TGTGCCAGCAGCTTGGGGGCCGCGGCTATCCATTCACCCCTCCACTTT.